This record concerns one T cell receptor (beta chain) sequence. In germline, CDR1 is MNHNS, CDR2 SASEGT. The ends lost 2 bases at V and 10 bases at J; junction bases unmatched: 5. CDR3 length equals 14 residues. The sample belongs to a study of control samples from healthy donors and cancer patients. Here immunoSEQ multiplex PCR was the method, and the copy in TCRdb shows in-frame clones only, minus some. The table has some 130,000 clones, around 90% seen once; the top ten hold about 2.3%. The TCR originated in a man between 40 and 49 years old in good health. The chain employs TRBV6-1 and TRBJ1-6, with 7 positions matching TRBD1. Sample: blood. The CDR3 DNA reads TGTGCCAGCAGTGAATTGACAGGGCAATCACCCCTCCACTTT. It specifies CASSELTGQSPLHF.